This is a list of T cell receptor beta chains from one sample in a study of shared clonotypes between healthy human individuals. TCRdb's table, derived via immunoSEQ multiplex PCR, lists solely in-frame clones and lacks some. Altogether a few million clones are present, approximately 95% being singletons, with the ten largest covering 0.39%. The sequencing input was naive CD4+ T cells from PBMCs. The receptors shown here come from a man aged 18-30 years in good health. Some clones in this sample may be carry-over from other donors' samples. The CDR3 runs from the conserved cysteine through the conserved F or W. The D gene is left open where the match is weak. Clone sizes are given selectively: once, few, many, or a class where the clone is expanded.

v_gene: TRBV18; abundance: .; d_gene: .; j_gene: TRBJ2-7; CDR3aa: CASSPQVADSDYEQYF; CDR3nt: TGTGCCAGCTCACCCCAGGTGGCGGACAGTGACTACGAGCAGTACTTC
v_gene: TRBV27; abundance: .; d_gene: .; j_gene: TRBJ1-5; CDR3aa: CASGGWGESNQPQHF; CDR3nt: TGTGCCAGTGGGGGATGGGGAGAGAGCAATCAGCCCCAGCATTTT
v_gene: TRBV6-5; abundance: .; d_gene: .; j_gene: TRBJ1-3; CDR3aa: CASSSRRTPGNTIYF; CDR3nt: TGTGCCAGCAGTTCCCGTAGGACTCCCGGAAACACCATATATTTT
v_gene: TRBV5-4; abundance: .; d_gene: .; j_gene: TRBJ2-5; CDR3aa: CASSLDRQGTQYF; CDR3nt: TGTGCCAGCAGCTTGGACCGACAAGGGACCCAGTACTTC
v_gene: TRBV19; abundance: .; d_gene: .; j_gene: TRBJ1-3; CDR3aa: CASWRGISGNTIYF; CDR3nt: TGTGCCAGCTGGCGGGGGATCTCTGGAAACACCATATATTTT
v_gene: TRBV6-1; abundance: few; d_gene: .; j_gene: TRBJ1-5; CDR3aa: CASRYSNQPQHF; CDR3nt: TGTGCTTCGAGGTATAGCAATCAGCCCCAGCATTTT
v_gene: TRBV27; abundance: few; d_gene: .; j_gene: TRBJ2-5; CDR3aa: CASKRDSPGETQYF; CDR3nt: TGTGCCAGCAAAAGGGACTCCCCGGGGGAGACCCAGTACTTC
v_gene: TRBV5-1; abundance: .; d_gene: .; j_gene: TRBJ2-3; CDR3aa: CASSPDRIFTDTQYF; CDR3nt: TGCGCCAGCAGCCCGGACAGAATCTTCACAGATACGCAGTATTTT
v_gene: TRBV5-1; abundance: .; d_gene: .; j_gene: TRBJ1-1; CDR3aa: CASSFPGARNTEAFF; CDR3nt: TGCGCCAGCAGCTTCCCAGGGGCGAGGAACACTGAAGCTTTCTTT
v_gene: TRBV18; abundance: .; d_gene: .; j_gene: TRBJ1-3; CDR3aa: CASSPGESSGNTIYF; CDR3nt: TGTGCCAGCTCACCAGGGGAAAGTTCTGGAAACACCATATATTTT
v_gene: TRBV11-2; abundance: .; d_gene: .; j_gene: TRBJ2-5; CDR3aa: CASSAGPKETQYF; CDR3nt: TGTGCCAGCAGTGCAGGGCCGAAAGAGACCCAGTACTTC